This TCR beta chain originates from a study of OX40 agonist ivuxolimab in advanced cancers. The CDR3 extends over 13 amino acids. Germline CDR1 is SGHTA and CDR2 is FQGNSA. Clones were sequenced by immunoSEQ multiplex PCR, and TCRdb holds only the in-frame ones, with some missing. The table shows roughly 92,000 clones, with 84% occurring only once. V gene TRBV7-2 combines with J gene TRBJ2-5; D remains unclear. The closer fit of TRBJ2-7 to the DNA end suggests the J call may be wrong. This receptor was identified in an adult with an advanced solid tumor such as melanoma, head and neck, liver or kidney cancer. The specimen comprised CD4+ or CD8+ T cells sorted from blood, sampled in a trial of the OX40 agonist ivuxolimab. The CDR3 spells CASSLSLQYEQYF. CDR3 coding DNA: TGTGCCAGCAGCCTGTCTCTCCAGTACGAGCAGTACTTC.